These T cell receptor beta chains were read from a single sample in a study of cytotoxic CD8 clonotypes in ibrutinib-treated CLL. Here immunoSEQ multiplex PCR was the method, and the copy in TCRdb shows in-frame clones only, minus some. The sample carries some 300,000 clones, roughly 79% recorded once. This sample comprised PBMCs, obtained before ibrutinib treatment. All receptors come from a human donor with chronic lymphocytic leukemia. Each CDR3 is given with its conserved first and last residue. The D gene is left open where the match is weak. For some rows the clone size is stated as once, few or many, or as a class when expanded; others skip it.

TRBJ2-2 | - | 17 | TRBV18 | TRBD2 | CASSPTVLAGFTGELFF | TGTGCCAGCTCACCAACGGTACTAGCGGGGTTCACCGGGGAGCTGTTTTTT
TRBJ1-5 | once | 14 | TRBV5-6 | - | CASSYRTGVGPQHF | TGTGCCAGCAGCTACCGGACGGGGGTAGGCCCCCAGCATTTT
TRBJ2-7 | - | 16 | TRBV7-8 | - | CASRSNPAAGPGEQYF | TGTGCCAGCAGATCCAACCCGGCGGCAGGTCCCGGCGAGCAGTACTTC
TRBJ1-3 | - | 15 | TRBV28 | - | CASSLRGVGGNTIYF | TGTGCCAGCAGCTTACGAGGGGTTGGAGGAAACACCATATATTTT
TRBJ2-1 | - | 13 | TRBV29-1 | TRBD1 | CSVVGTGEHEQFF | TGCAGCGTTGTTGGGACAGGGGAACATGAGCAGTTCTTC
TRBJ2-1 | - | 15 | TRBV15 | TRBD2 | CATSRGLANYNEQFF | TGTGCCACCAGCAGAGGACTAGCCAACTACAATGAGCAGTTCTTC
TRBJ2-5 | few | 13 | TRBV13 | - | CASSSGDLETQYF | TGTGCCAGCAGCTCGGGAGACCTGGAGACCCAGTACTTC
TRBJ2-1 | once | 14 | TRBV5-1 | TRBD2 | CASIRWAGDNEQFF | TGCGCCAGCATACGGTGGGCGGGAGACAATGAGCAGTTCTTC
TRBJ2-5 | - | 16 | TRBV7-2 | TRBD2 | CASSLIRASGSQTQYF | TGTGCCAGCAGCTTAATCCGGGCTAGCGGGAGCCAGACCCAGTACTTC
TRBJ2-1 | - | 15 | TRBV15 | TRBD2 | CATIRTSGNYNEQFF | TGTGCCACCATCCGGACTAGCGGGAACTACAATGAGCAGTTCTTC
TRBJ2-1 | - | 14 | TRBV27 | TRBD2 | CASRPTSGYNEQFF | TGTGCCAGCAGGCCGACTAGCGGTTACAATGAGCAGTTCTTC
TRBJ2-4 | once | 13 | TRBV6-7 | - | CASSYHPKNIQYF | TGTGCCAGCAGTTATCATCCGAAAAACATTCAGTACTTC
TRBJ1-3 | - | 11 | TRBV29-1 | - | CSVPVGNTIYF | TGCAGCGTACCAGTTGGAAACACCATATATTTT
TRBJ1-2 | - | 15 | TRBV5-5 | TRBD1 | CASSLVGQGAYGYTF | TGTGCCAGCAGCTTGGTCGGACAGGGGGCTTATGGCTACACCTTC
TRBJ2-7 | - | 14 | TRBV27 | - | CASSLGPPPYEQYF | TGTGCCAGCAGTTTAGGACCTCCCCCCTACGAGCAGTACTTC
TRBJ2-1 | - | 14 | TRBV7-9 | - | CASSAQLAWDEQFF | TGTGCCAGCAGCGCCCAGCTAGCGTGGGATGAGCAGTTCTTC
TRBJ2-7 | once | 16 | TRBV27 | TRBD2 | CASSLWLAGGPHEQYF | TGTGCCAGCAGTTTATGGTTAGCGGGAGGGCCCCACGAGCAGTACTTC